The TCR beta chain described here comes from a study of blood T cell repertoires in COVID-19. Study in general: Researchers got acute and convalescent COVID-19 samples from the United States, Italy and Spain. T cells, B-cell-depleted T cells, or PBMCs supplied cDNA or gDNA.

Germline V lookup: CDR1 SGDLS, CDR2 YYNGEE. V shed 2 bases and J shed 0 bases, with 9 bases lying between them. The CDR3 runs 15 residues. In the study's own analysis: Counts of nucleated cells, estimated from reference gene primer amplification, were obtained. Method: immunoSEQ multiplex PCR; TCRdb's copy keeps in-frame clones and lacks some. D and trimming come from the DNA, and the V and J calls and clone size come from that table. Among about 270,000 clones, 81% were seen once, and the ten largest hold around 3%. V is TRBV9 and J is TRBJ2-1; possible D gene TRBD2, 5 bases. Source material: peripheral blood. The receptor comes from a woman aged 55 to 70 with active or convalescent COVID-19. This CDR3 is CASSVTRGSYNEQFF. The CDR3 nucleotides are TGTGCCAGCAGCGTCACTCGGGGCTCCTACAATGAGCAGTTCTTC.